This T cell receptor beta chain comes out of a study of blood T cell repertoires in COVID-19. For the study at large: The cDNA or gDNA used as material had been derived from T cells, B-cell-depleted T cells, or PBMCs.

The CDR3 loop spans 15 amino acids. Trimming at V came to 5 bases and at J to 7 bases, leaving 10 bases not matched to a gene. The germline V gene encodes CDR1 SGHNT and CDR2 YYREEE (reference sequence). Libraries were prepared by immunoSEQ multiplex PCR; TCRdb keeps only in-frame clonotypes and omits some of them. The sample contains 200,000 to 250,000 clones, 84% of which appear only once. This chain joins TRBV5-4 and TRBJ2-1; the match to TRBD1 covers 9 bases. The sample consisted of peripheral blood. The clonotype comes from a woman aged 80 or over with active or convalescent COVID-19. This CDR3 reads CASRKAGTGLNEQFF. The CDR3 bases are TGTGCCAGCAGAAAGGCGGGGACAGGGCTAAATGAGCAGTTCTTC.